The 23 T cell receptor beta chains below all came from one sample that was sequenced in a study of T cells in women clearing cervical HPV infection. The data were produced by immunoSEQ multiplex PCR, yet TCRdb's version contains in-frame clones alone and is incomplete. The data show roughly 19,000 clones, and the top ten clones hold roughly 7%. The sequenced material came from blood buffy coat. These receptor sequences come from a woman between 18 and 70 years old with a cervical HPV16 infection that either progressed to CIN3+ or cleared (not recorded which).

Comments on this clone: One junction end does not reproduce the germline sequence, and a read error may be involved. The read terminates 3 residues ahead of where the CDR3 ends, so the germline J gene completes it. In the same sample, other DNA sequences code for this CDR3. The chain uses TRBV6-1 and TRBJ1-3; a possible D gene is TRBD1 (5 bases). The CDR3 has 15 residues. Germline V lookup: CDR1 MNHNS, CDR2 SASEGT. CDR3 in amino acids: CASSELRGFGNTIYF. The CDR3 DNA, read in part, is TGTGCCAGCAGTGAATTGAGGGGCTTTGGAAACACT.

As for this clone: Read coverage stops 3 residues before the CDR3 terminus; the germline J gene supplies the remainder. This chain uses TRBV19 with TRBJ1-2, with D perhaps TRBD1 (6 bases). This CDR3 has 13 residues. The germline CDR1 and CDR2 sequences are LNHDA and SQIVND (reference sequence). V was shortened by 9 bases and J by 3 bases, with 14 bases between the two germline ends. CDR3 sequence: CASTRDMDYGYTF. The covered CDR3 bases are TGTGCCAGCACACGGGACATGGACTATGGC.

A note on this clone: The read gets to within 3 residues of the CDR3 end, and the germline J gene fills in the rest. The rearrangement links TRBV28 to TRBJ2-1, with 10 bases identical to TRBD2. The CDR3 consists of 14 residues. Trimming removed 7 bases from V and 0 bases from J; junction bases left unmatched: 0. Germline V lookup: CDR1 MDHEN, CDR2 SYDVKM. The CDR3 bases that were read are TGTGCCAGCACTAGCGGGAGCTCCTACAATGAG. Translated: CASTSGSSYNE. The entire CDR3 reads CASTSGSSYNEQFF.

For this clone: Coverage ceases 3 residues before the CDR3 finishes, and the germline J gene fills in the end. The chain combines TRBV20-1 with TRBJ2-1, with D hard to call. V was trimmed by 5 bases and J by 4 bases, leaving 3 bases between them. The CDR3 has 10 residues. CDR1 DFQATT and CDR2 SNEGSKA come from the germline V gene (reference sequence). This CDR3 reads CSALYNEQFF. Partial CDR3 DNA: TGCAGTGCTCTATACAATGAG.

A note on this clone: Coverage ceases 3 residues before the CDR3 finishes, and the germline J gene fills in the end. The chain joins TRBV28 to TRBJ2-1; D ambiguous. CDR1 MDHEN and CDR2 SYDVKM come from the germline V gene. V gave up 3 bases and J gave up 6 bases, with 9 bases separating them. The CDR3 is 13 residues long. The DNA read from the CDR3 is TGTGCCAGCAGTTTGTCAGGCTTCAATGAG. Protein product: CASSLSGFNE. The complete CDR3 sequence is CASSLSGFNEQFF.

As for this clone: Read sequence stops 3 residues before the CDR3 end, and the germline J gene provides the missing end. V usage is TRBV18 and J usage is TRBJ1-1, with D unclear. The CDR3 is made up of 13 amino acids. Germline CDR1 KGHSH, CDR2 LQKENI. The part of the CDR3 DNA that was read is TGTGCCAGCTCACCAGGGCAGACGGAGACA. Residues: CASSPGQTET. The whole CDR3 is CASSPGQTETAFF.

A word on this clone: The CDR3 end lies 3 residues beyond the end of the read and is filled in from the germline J gene. The rearrangement joins TRBV27 to TRBJ1-1; TRBD1 matches 8 bases. This CDR3 is 13 amino acids long. V lost 5 bases and J lost 4; bases outside the gene matches: 3. Germline V gene lookup returns CDR1 MNHEY and CDR2 SMNVEV (reference sequence). The CDR3 region is CASSRTGPTEAFF. The CDR3 DNA, read in part, is TGTGCCAGCAGTCGGACAGGGCCCACTGAA.

Remarks on this clone: The read ends 3 residues before the CDR3 terminus; that terminus is restored from the germline J gene. The J gene is TRBJ1-2, the V gene TRBV6-2 or TRBV6-3, with unresolved D. The CDR3 sequence is 12 residues long. CDR1 is MNHEY and CDR2 is SVGEGT in the germline V gene. CDR3 sequence: CASSYLLNDYTF. The part of the CDR3 DNA that was read is TGTGCCAGCAGTTACTTGCTAAATGAC.

As concerns this clone: The read comes to an end 3 residues before the CDR3 does, leaving the germline J gene to fill in the end. The genes are TRBV5-4 and TRBJ2-2; the match to TRBD2 covers 13 bases. V dropped 2 bases and J dropped 4; count of bases not matched to a gene: 2. Germline lookup yields CDR1 SGHNT and CDR2 YYREEE (reference sequence). The CDR3 has 16 amino acids. The CDR3 reads CASSLGLAGVTGELFF. The CDR3 bases that were read are TGTGCCAGCAGCTTAGGACTAGCGGGAGTCACCGGGGAG. Drawing the rest from reference TRBV5-4 and TRBJ2-2, the complete variable domain is ETGVTQSPTHLIKTRGQQVTLRCSSQSGHNTVSWYQQALGQGPQFIFQYYREEENGRGNFPPRFSGLQFPNYSSELNVNALELDDSALYLCASSLGLAGVTGELFFGEGSRLTVL.

As regards this clone: The read terminates 3 residues ahead of where the CDR3 ends, so the germline J gene completes it. The V and J genes are TRBV2 and TRBJ1-1; D is unclear. The CDR3 extends over 12 amino acids. Per the germline V gene, CDR1 is SNHLY and CDR2 is FYNNEI. Incomplete CDR3 DNA: TGTGCCAGCAGGGCTAGCGGGAGGGAA. Translation gives CASRASGRE. From start to end, the CDR3 is CASRASGREAFF.

About this clone: At one boundary the junction diverges from the germline segment, which might be a read error. The CDR3 end is not reached by the read, which stops 3 residues before it; the germline J gene fills it in. The chain combines TRBV4-2 with TRBJ2-3; a possible D gene is TRBD2 (5 bases). Germline assignment: CDR1 LGHNA and CDR2 YNFKEQ. The CDR3 loop spans 13 amino acids. This CDR3 is CASSQGLTDTQYF. CDR3 DNA, as far as it was read: TGCGCCAGCAGCCAAGGACTCACAGATACG.

As regards this clone: From the germline J gene comes the end of the CDR3, since the read stops 3 residues before it. V and J are TRBV20-1 and TRBJ2-7, with 9 nucleotides matching TRBD1. V dropped 7 bases and J dropped 2; count of bases not matched to a gene: 9. The CDR3 spans 14 residues. Germline loops: CDR1 DFQATT, CDR2 SNEGSKA (reference sequence). CDR3 DNA (partial): TGCAGTGTACGAGTGGGACAGGGTCCCTACGAG. This sequence encodes CSVRVGQGPYE. Given in full, the CDR3 is CSVRVGQGPYEQYF.

The CDR3 DNA, read in part, is TGTGCCATCGGCGGGACTAGCGCCAACTCCTACGAG. Protein sequence: CAIGGTSANSYE. The CDR3 in full is CAIGGTSANSYEQYF. This sequence joins TRBV10-3 and TRBJ2-7; TRBD2 matches 10 bases. From the germline J gene comes the end of the CDR3, since the read stops 3 residues before it. This CDR3 spans 15 amino acids. The germline V gene has CDR1 ENHRY and CDR2 SYGVKD. J was trimmed by 0 bases and V by 8 bases; bases with no gene match: 7.

CDR3 bases read: TGTGCCAGTAGTCAACAGGGGCGACACAATGAC. It specifies CASSQQGRHND. In full, the CDR3 reads CASSQQGRHNDYTF. The chain recombines TRBV19 with TRBJ1-2; 7 nucleotides align to TRBD1. Coverage ceases 3 residues before the CDR3 finishes, and the germline J gene fills in the end. The germline V gene has CDR1 LNHDA and CDR2 SQIVND (reference sequence). CDR3 length equals 14 residues.

Points on this clone: The CDR3 end is not reached by the read, which stops 3 residues before it; the germline J gene fills it in. The chain couples TRBV7-9 to TRBJ2-2; D is unresolved. Germline CDR1 reads SEHNR; CDR2 reads FQNEAQ (reference sequence). The CDR3 is 14 amino acids. The CDR3 bases that were read are TGTGCCAGCAGCTTCTCAGCAACTAATGAAAAG. Translation: CASSFSATNEK. In full, the CDR3 is CASSFSATNEKLFF.

A word on this clone: From the germline J gene comes the end of the CDR3, since the read stops 3 residues before it. This rearrangement joins TRBV7-8 to TRBJ1-5; TRBD1 might be the D (6 bases). Germline CDR1 SGHVS, CDR2 FQNEAQ. The length of the CDR3 is 15 residues. V was pared by 1 base and J by 5 bases, with 12 bases between. The CDR3 here is CASSLGAGAHQPQHF. CDR3 DNA, as far as it was read: TGTGCCAGCAGCTTAGGGGCAGGGGCCCATCAGCCC. The full variable domain, with the rest looked up from reference TRBV7-8 and TRBJ1-5, is GAGVSQSPRYKVAKRGQDVALRCDPISGHVSLFWYQQALGQGPEFLTYFQNEAQLDKSGLPSDRFFAERPEGSVSTLKIQRTQQEDSAVYLCASSLGAGAHQPQHFGDGTRLSIL.

Partial CDR3 DNA: TGTGCCAGCTCACCCCCGGACTTCCCCCGTGACTATGGC. Protein sequence: CASSPPDFPRDYG. The full-length CDR3 reads as CASSPPDFPRDYGAFF. The V and J genes are TRBV18 and TRBJ1-1; no firm D call. The CDR3 is cut off 3 residues early in the read; its end comes from the germline J gene. CDR3 length: 16 residues. The germline CDR1 and CDR2 sequences are KGHSH and LQKENI.

CDR3: CASMWTGIFNYGYTF. The CDR3 DNA, read in part, is TGTGCCAGCATGTGGACAGGGATATTTAACTATGGC. The chain is built from TRBV6-2 or TRBV6-3 and TRBJ1-2; 8 bases line up with TRBD1. The DNA ends 3 residues before the CDR3 does, and the rest of the CDR3 is filled in from the germline J gene. V shed 7 bases and J 1 base; nucleotides not matched to a gene: 8. This CDR3 region has 15 residues. The germline CDR1 and CDR2 sequences are MNHEY and SVGEGT.

For this clone: The read halts 3 residues ahead of the CDR3 end, with the missing end drawn from the germline J gene. V is TRBV28 and J is TRBJ2-6; D is ambiguous. The CDR3 sequence is 14 residues long. Trimming cost V 7 bases and J 1 base, with 8 bases left between them. Germline V CDR1 and CDR2: MDHEN, SYDVKM. The DNA read from the CDR3 is TGTGCCAGCAACCTCTATTCTGGGGCCAACGTC. It yields the protein CASNLYSGANV. The complete CDR3 sequence is CASNLYSGANVLTF.

As concerns this clone: The junction departs from germline at one end; a sequencing error may be responsible. The read terminates 3 residues ahead of where the CDR3 ends, so the germline J gene completes it. This chain joins TRBV18 and TRBJ2-3; a possible D gene is TRBD1 (5 bases). The CDR3 is made up of 14 amino acids. CDR1 is KGHSH and CDR2 is LQKENI in the germline V gene. The CDR3 loop reads CASSNRQPPETQYF. The CDR3 bases that were read are TGTGCCAGCTCAAACCGACAGCCTCCAGAGACG. Full variable domain (missing parts from reference TRBV18 and TRBJ2-3): NAGVMQNPRHLVRRRGQEARLRCSPMKGHSHVYWYRQLPEEGLKFMVYLQKENIIDESGMPKERFSAEFPKEGPSILRIQQVVRGDSAAYFCASSNRQPPETQYFGPGTRLTVL.

As for this clone: At one boundary the junction diverges from the germline segment, which might be a read error. The DNA ends 3 residues before the CDR3 does, and the rest of the CDR3 is filled in from the germline J gene. Distinct nucleotide sequences in the sample also encode this CDR3. The chain employs TRBV5-1 and TRBJ1-2; D might be TRBD1 (5 bases). The CDR3 has 15 residues. CDR1 is SGHRS and CDR2 is YFSETQ in the germline V gene. Here the CDR3 reads CASSRTTPGQNGYTF. CDR3 bases read: TGCGCCAGCAGCCGTACCACTCCAGGGCAGAATGGG.

Regarding this clone: From the germline J gene comes the end of the CDR3, since the read stops 3 residues before it. The rearrangement joins TRBV28 to TRBJ1-6; D is unresolved. CDR3 length: 14 residues. Germline loops: CDR1 MDHEN, CDR2 SYDVKM. The ends were cut back, 3 bases at V and 8 bases at J, with 11 bases in the middle. The CDR3 spells CASSFLRSDSPLHF. Partial CDR3 DNA: TGTGCCAGCAGTTTTCTTAGATCGGATTCACCC. Supplemented by reference TRBV28 and TRBJ1-6, the full variable domain reads DVKVTQSSRYLVKRTGEKVFLECVQDMDHENMFWYRQDPGLGLRLIYFSYDVKMKEKGDIPEGYSVSREKKERFSLILESASTNQTSMYLCASSFLRSDSPLHFGNGTRLTVT.

A remark on this clone: Read coverage stops 3 residues before the CDR3 terminus; the germline J gene supplies the remainder. The chain carries TRBV28 and TRBJ2-2; D gene uncertain. V was trimmed by 3 bases and J by 4 bases, leaving 12 bases between them. The germline gives CDR1 MDHEN, CDR2 SYDVKM. The CDR3 is made up of 15 amino acids. CDR3 bases read: TGTGCCAGCAGTTTTGCGCTAGTCGGCACCGGGGAG. This translates into CASSFALVGTGE. The whole CDR3 sequence is CASSFALVGTGELFF.